This TCR beta chain was recovered during a study of T cell responses to AZD1222 COVID-19 vaccine. Study results and limitations: AZD1222 recipients seropositive at baseline numbered only 5 or 6. Repertoires in all cases were sampled only once the peak T cell response had passed. Donors were mostly white British, more females; clonal diversity possibly underestimated. Vaccine-related CD4 TCRs covered spike, predominating at 160-218 and 743-854.

CDR3 length: 15 amino acids. Germline V gives CDR1 SGDLS, CDR2 YYNGEE. Trimming left V 0 bases short and J 7 bases short, with 14 bases between. Sequencing was performed with immunoSEQ multiplex PCR; in TCRdb, only in-frame clones are kept and a portion is missing. The data hold roughly 30,000 clones, with more than 75% observed a single time. In the case of this clone: What it recognizes is unknown.

The receptor comes from an adult who received the AZD1222 COVID-19 vaccine. Material: peripheral blood, obtained 28 days after the second AZD1222 dose. This chain links TRBV9 with TRBJ2-1; TRBD2 might be the D (6 bases). Here the CDR3 reads CASSVAGAEGNEQFF. The CDR3 DNA reads TGTGCCAGCAGCGTAGCGGGAGCGGAAGGTAATGAGCAGTTCTTC. Full variable domain (outside the CDR3, taken from reference TRBV9 and TRBJ2-1): DSGVTQTPKHLITATGQRVTLRCSPRSGDLSVYWYQQSLDQGLQFLIQYYNGEERAKGNILERFSAQQFPDLHSELNLSSLELGDSALYFCASSVAGAEGNEQFFGPGTRLTVL.